Below, one TCR beta chain is given with its context. The antigen remains unidentified. TCR beta CDR3 regions were amplified from RNA. TCR CDR3 regions were first amplified by RT-PCR with HTBI primers. TCRdb fed the multiplex PCR reads into MiXCR, producing one record per CDR3 protein. The repertoire consists of under 350,000 distinct CDR3 sequences, with 10% to 15% occurring once and the leading ten covering 7.5% to 8%. In making diagnoses, clinical symptoms, serum thyroxine and TRAb, thyroid ultrasound and orbital computed tomography were all used. These data belong to a study of T cells in Graves' hyperthyroidism and ophthalmopathy. General observations from the study: Appearing also in blood were most of the thyroid clonotypes expanded above 0.001.

With V trimmed by 2 bases and J by 6 bases, 8 bases remained unmatched. In germline, CDR1 is SGHNT, CDR2 YYREEE (reference sequence). The CDR3 loop spans 16 amino acids. This receptor was identified in a young woman with Graves' hyperthyroidism that later progressed to Graves' ophthalmopathy. Material: blood. The rearrangement links TRBV5-4 to TRBJ2-2; 9 nucleotides align to TRBD1. The CDR3 DNA sequence: TGTGCCAGCAGCTTTAAGGGACAGGGTTTGGCCGGGGAGCTGTTTTTT. Amino acid sequence: CASSFKGQGLAGELFF.